Below, one TCR beta chain is given with its context. The junction and the germline gene differ at one end; a read error may be behind it. The data were taken from a study of T cells in Graves' hyperthyroidism and ophthalmopathy. Germline V gene lookup returns CDR1 SGDLS and CDR2 YYNGEE. This CDR3 has 16 residues. Fresh peripheral blood, 9.5 to 10 ml of it, supplied the PBMCs. RNA transcripts provided the source from which TCR beta CDR3 regions were amplified. Researchers ran a first-round RT-PCR on the TCR CDR3 using the HTBI primer set. TCRdb used MiXCR to reprocess the multiplex PCR reads, holding one entry per CDR3 protein. The sample carries 50,000 to 60,000 distinct CDR3 sequences, roughly 49% recorded once.

The sample taken for sequencing was blood. The rearrangement uses TRBV9 and TRBJ2-6, with TRBD2 as a possible D gene (7 bases). This TCR was recovered from a woman younger than 45 with Graves' ophthalmopathy. CDR3 loop: CASSPKSGKGGNVLTF. The CDR3 bases are TGTGCCAGCAGCCCTAAGAGCGGGAAAGGGGGCAACGTCCTGACTTTC.